The rows below give T cell receptor beta chains drawn from one sample of a study of blood T cell repertoires in COVID-19. The data were produced by immunoSEQ multiplex PCR, yet TCRdb's version contains in-frame clones alone and is incomplete. The repertoire includes around 68,000 clones, about 90% of them detected once, and 2.3% sits in the top ten. Sample: peripheral blood. Receptors were obtained from a human donor in a cohort sampled during active COVID-19. Both conserved end residues are part of each CDR3. A D gene is named only where the DNA matches it firmly. Size tells how often a clone was seen (once, few, many) or the class of an expanded clone, and some rows leave it out.

V: TRBV25-1
J: TRBJ2-7
size: -
D: -
DNA: TGTGCCAGCACCGGTGGCGAGCAGTACTTC
CDR3: CASTGGEQYF

V: TRBV5-1
J: TRBJ2-7
size: -
D: TRBD1
DNA: TGCGCCAGCAGCTTACAGGGGCCCAAGTACGAGCAGTACTTC
CDR3: CASSLQGPKYEQYF

V: TRBV6-1
J: TRBJ1-2
size: -
D: TRBD1
DNA: TGTGCCAGCAGTGAAGGGACCGGGACAGTGTACTTC
CDR3: CASSEGTGTVYF

V: TRBV5-1
J: TRBJ2-1
size: -
D: TRBD1
DNA: TGCGCCAGCAGCTACCGGACAGGGATTAGTGAGCAGTTCTTC
CDR3: CASSYRTGISEQFF

V: TRBV28
J: TRBJ1-1
size: medium-sized
D: TRBD1
DNA: TGTGCCCCCCGGGGGCAGGGGGAGACTGAAGCTTTCTTT
CDR3: CAPRGQGETEAFF

V: TRBV10-3
J: TRBJ2-7
size: few
D: TRBD1
DNA: TGTGCCATCAGTGAACAGGGGTTCTACGAGCAGTACTTC
CDR3: CAISEQGFYEQYF

V: TRBV5-4
J: TRBJ2-5
size: -
D: TRBD2
DNA: TGTGCCAGCAGCTCTAGCGGGGGGGCGCGAGAGACCCAGTACTTC
CDR3: CASSSSGGARETQYF

V: TRBV18
J: TRBJ1-5
size: few
D: TRBD1
DNA: TGTGCCAGCTCACCAGGACAGGGGGATCAGCCCCAGCATTTT
CDR3: CASSPGQGDQPQHF

V: TRBV5-1
J: TRBJ2-7
size: -
D: TRBD2
DNA: TGCGCCAGCAGCTTGGACCCGGGAGGCGAGCAGTACTTC
CDR3: CASSLDPGGEQYF

V: TRBV28
J: TRBJ1-5
size: -
D: -
DNA: TGTGCCAGCAGTTTAGGGAGTAGGAATCAGCCCCAGCATTTT
CDR3: CASSLGSRNQPQHF

V: TRBV19
J: TRBJ2-1
size: once
D: -
DNA: TGTGCCAGTACCTCGGGAGCAGCGGTGGCTGGCAATGAGCAGTTCTTC
CDR3: CASTSGAAVAGNEQFF

V: TRBV4-2
J: TRBJ1-2
size: once
D: TRBD1
DNA: TGTGCCAGCAGCCAAGATAGGGGGCTCTCTGGCTACACCTTC
CDR3: CASSQDRGLSGYTF

V: TRBV7-9
J: TRBJ1-5
size: -
D: TRBD1
DNA: TGTGCCAGCAGCTCCGGGACAGGGGCTACTCAGCCCCAGCATTTT
CDR3: CASSSGTGATQPQHF

V: TRBV5-1
J: TRBJ2-3
size: once
D: -
DNA: TGCGCCAGCAGCGTCCAGGGCCCCACAGATACGCAGTATTTT
CDR3: CASSVQGPTDTQYF

V: TRBV14
J: TRBJ1-1
size: -
D: -
DNA: TGTGCCAGCAGCCAAGATTACGGCGGAAGGATGAACACTGAAGCTTTCTTT
CDR3: CASSQDYGGRMNTEAFF

V: TRBV28
J: TRBJ1-4
size: once
D: TRBD1
DNA: TGTGCCAGTAGACAGGGATCTGAAAAACTGTTTTTT
CDR3: CASRQGSEKLFF

V: TRBV9
J: TRBJ1-4
size: -
D: -
DNA: TGTGCCAGCTCGCCCGGGACATCTGGAAAACTGTTTTTT
CDR3: CASSPGTSGKLFF

V: TRBV11-2
J: TRBJ1-2
size: -
D: -
DNA: TGTGCCAGCAGCGCCGTTTACGGGTATGGCTACACCTTC
CDR3: CASSAVYGYGYTF

V: TRBV29-1
J: TRBJ1-3
size: -
D: -
DNA: TGCAGCGTCGCAGGGAAGTCTGGAAACACCATATATTTT
CDR3: CSVAGKSGNTIYF

V: TRBV3-1/TRBV3-2
J: TRBJ2-7
size: -
D: -
DNA: TGTGCCAGCAGCCTCCTCTCCTACGAGCAGTACTTC
CDR3: CASSLLSYEQYF

V: TRBV9
J: TRBJ2-1
size: -
D: -
DNA: TGTGCCAGCAGCGTAATCGCGGGGCTAGCAGGTCCCAATGAGCAGTTCTTC
CDR3: CASSVIAGLAGPNEQFF

V: TRBV18
J: TRBJ2-4
size: -
D: -
DNA: TGTGCCAGCTCGCCCAGGAATTTAGCCAAAAACATTCAGTACTTC
CDR3: CASSPRNLAKNIQYF

V: TRBV4-3
J: TRBJ2-7
size: -
D: TRBD1
DNA: TGCGCCAGCAGCCAAGATCTTTCCGGGACAGGGTCCTACGAGCAGTACTTC
CDR3: CASSQDLSGTGSYEQYF

V: TRBV30
J: TRBJ2-7
size: -
D: -
DNA: TGTGCCTGGAGTCTGAGGCGGGAGCAGTACTTC
CDR3: CAWSLRREQYF

V: TRBV2
J: TRBJ1-5
size: few
D: -
DNA: TGTGCCAGCAGTGAACAGGCGAGAGATCAGCCCCAGCATTTT
CDR3: CASSEQARDQPQHF

V: TRBV6-6
J: TRBJ2-7
size: -
D: -
DNA: TGTGCCAGCAGTTTCACCCCGGGGAAGTTCTACGAGCAGTACTTC
CDR3: CASSFTPGKFYEQYF

V: TRBV5-1
J: TRBJ1-6
size: -
D: -
DNA: TGCGCCAGCAGCGGTCCCGGGACGGACAGTAATTCACCCCTCCACTTT
CDR3: CASSGPGTDSNSPLHF

V: TRBV6-5
J: TRBJ2-7
size: once
D: -
DNA: TGTGCCAGCAGACGAGGACAGACAAGCTCCTACGAGCAGTACTTC
CDR3: CASRRGQTSSYEQYF

V: TRBV5-6
J: TRBJ1-2
size: -
D: TRBD1
DNA: TGTGCCAGCAGCCATACAGGGGGTAAAGTCTATGGCTACACCTTC
CDR3: CASSHTGGKVYGYTF

V: TRBV5-6
J: TRBJ2-7
size: -
D: -
DNA: TGTGCCAGCAGCTTGGGTTCAGGGGCCCTCGGGGAGCAGTACTTC
CDR3: CASSLGSGALGEQYF

V: TRBV7-2
J: TRBJ2-3
size: -
D: TRBD2
DNA: TGTGCCAGCAGCTTAGCGAAGGCGGGAGGGCCTGGTACGCAGTATTTT
CDR3: CASSLAKAGGPGTQYF

V: TRBV19
J: TRBJ2-1
size: -
D: -
DNA: TGTGCCAGTATCCCTGGGGGGGCGGGATACAATGAGCAGTTCTTC
CDR3: CASIPGGAGYNEQFF

V: TRBV19
J: TRBJ1-2
size: -
D: TRBD1
DNA: TGTGCCAGTAGCCCTACAGGGGGCTATGGCTACACCTTC
CDR3: CASSPTGGYGYTF

V: TRBV5-1
J: TRBJ2-2
size: -
D: TRBD1
DNA: TGCGCCAGCAGCCTAAGGACAGGCCACCGGGAGCTGTTTTTT
CDR3: CASSLRTGHRELFF

V: TRBV28
J: TRBJ2-2
size: -
D: TRBD1
DNA: TGTGCCAGCAGCGATCCGGGACAGGGGTCAGGGGAGCTGTTTTTT
CDR3: CASSDPGQGSGELFF

V: TRBV5-1
J: TRBJ2-2
size: -
D: -
DNA: TGCGCCAGCAGTTTAATCGGGGAGCTGTTTTTT
CDR3: CASSLIGELFF

V: TRBV10-3
J: TRBJ1-4
size: -
D: -
DNA: TGTGCCATCAGTGAACAGCGGCCGGGTAATGAAAAACTGTTTTTT
CDR3: CAISEQRPGNEKLFF

V: TRBV4-1
J: TRBJ1-1
size: -
D: -
DNA: TGCGCCAGCAGCCAAGGACAATTCTCGAACACTGAAGCTTTCTTT
CDR3: CASSQGQFSNTEAFF

V: TRBV28
J: TRBJ1-5
size: -
D: -
DNA: TGTGCCAGCAGTTCTCCCCGCCAGGCGTGGGTTGGGAGCAATCAGCCCCAGCATTTT
CDR3: CASSSPRQAWVGSNQPQHF